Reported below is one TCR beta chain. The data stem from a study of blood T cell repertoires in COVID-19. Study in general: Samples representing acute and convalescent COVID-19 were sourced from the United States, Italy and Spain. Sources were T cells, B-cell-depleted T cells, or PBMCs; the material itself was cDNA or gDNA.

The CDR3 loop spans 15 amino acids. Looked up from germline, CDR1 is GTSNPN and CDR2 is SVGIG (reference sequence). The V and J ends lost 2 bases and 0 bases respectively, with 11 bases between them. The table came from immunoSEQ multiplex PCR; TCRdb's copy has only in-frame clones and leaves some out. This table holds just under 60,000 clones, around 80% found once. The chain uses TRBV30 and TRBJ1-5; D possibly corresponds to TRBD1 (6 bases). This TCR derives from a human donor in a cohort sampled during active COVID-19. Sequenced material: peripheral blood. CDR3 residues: CAWSTGQLSNQPQHF. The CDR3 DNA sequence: TGTGCCTGGAGTACAGGACAGCTTAGCAATCAGCCCCAGCATTTT.